This is a list of T cell receptor beta chains from one sample in a study of blood T cell repertoires in COVID-19. Using immunoSEQ multiplex PCR, the repertoire was profiled, and TCRdb retains in-frame clones only, with some absent. The sample holds some 150,000 clones, 81% seen once. Sequenced sample: peripheral blood. The receptors were sampled from a human donor with acute or convalescent COVID-19. The donor label of this sample is uncertain. CDR3s include the opening cysteine and the closing phenylalanine or tryptophan. Each record gives: V gene, clone size, D gene, J gene, CDR3 protein, CDR3 DNA. The D gene is left open where the match is weak. Expanded clones get a size class; other rows say once, few or many, or leave the size out.

v_call: TRBV6-6
clone_size: .
d_call: .
j_call: TRBJ1-2
cdr3_aa: CASSYSGDYGYTF
cdr3_nt: TGTGCCAGCAGTTACTCAGGGGACTATGGCTACACCTTC

v_call: TRBV4-1
clone_size: few
d_call: TRBD2
j_call: TRBJ2-1
cdr3_aa: CASSQDSGGVNEQFF
cdr3_nt: TGCGCCAGCAGCCAAGATAGCGGGGGGGTAAATGAGCAGTTCTTC

v_call: TRBV5-5
clone_size: .
d_call: .
j_call: TRBJ1-5
cdr3_aa: CASSLGGFRQPQHF
cdr3_nt: TGTGCCAGCAGCTTGGGAGGGTTCCGGCAGCCCCAGCATTTT

v_call: TRBV10-3
clone_size: .
d_call: .
j_call: TRBJ1-1
cdr3_aa: CAISGRGNTEAFF
cdr3_nt: TGTGCCATCAGTGGGAGGGGGAACACTGAAGCTTTCTTT

v_call: TRBV6-2/TRBV6-3
clone_size: .
d_call: TRBD1
j_call: TRBJ1-3
cdr3_aa: CASSPTGSGNTIYF
cdr3_nt: TGTGCCAGCAGCCCGACAGGGAGTGGAAACACCATATATTTT

v_call: TRBV4-1
clone_size: .
d_call: .
j_call: TRBJ2-2
cdr3_aa: CASSFQRGGTGELFF
cdr3_nt: TGCGCCAGCAGCTTCCAGAGAGGGGGCACCGGGGAGCTGTTTTTT

v_call: TRBV9
clone_size: .
d_call: .
j_call: TRBJ2-1
cdr3_aa: CASSVAGGSYNEQFF
cdr3_nt: TGTGCCAGCAGCGTAGCCGGGGGCTCCTACAATGAGCAGTTCTTC

v_call: TRBV5-4
clone_size: .
d_call: TRBD2
j_call: TRBJ2-7
cdr3_aa: CASSRPGTSGGYSYEQYF
cdr3_nt: TGTGCCAGCAGCCGTCCCGGGACTAGCGGGGGGTACTCCTACGAGCAGTACTTC

v_call: TRBV5-4
clone_size: .
d_call: .
j_call: TRBJ2-3
cdr3_aa: CASSSRDGTDTQYF
cdr3_nt: TGTGCCAGCAGCTCGCGGGACGGTACAGATACGCAGTATTTT

v_call: TRBV5-1
clone_size: .
d_call: .
j_call: TRBJ1-6
cdr3_aa: CASSPGQGNSPLHF
cdr3_nt: TGCGCCAGCAGCCCCGGGCAGGGAAATTCACCCCTCCACTTT

v_call: TRBV15
clone_size: .
d_call: .
j_call: TRBJ2-7
cdr3_aa: CATSRSPGFRPYEQYF
cdr3_nt: TGTGCCACCAGCAGATCACCGGGATTCAGACCCTACGAGCAGTACTTC

v_call: TRBV18
clone_size: few
d_call: TRBD1
j_call: TRBJ2-6
cdr3_aa: CASSPVNPGGSGANVLTF
cdr3_nt: TGTGCCAGCTCACCAGTCAATCCAGGGGGATCTGGGGCCAACGTCCTGACTTTC

v_call: TRBV5-1
clone_size: .
d_call: TRBD1
j_call: TRBJ1-4
cdr3_aa: CASSLVGQGASGNEKLFF
cdr3_nt: TGCGCCAGCAGCTTGGTAGGCCAGGGGGCGTCGGGTAATGAAAAACTGTTTTTT

v_call: TRBV19
clone_size: .
d_call: .
j_call: TRBJ1-5
cdr3_aa: CASSPSTRQQPQHF
cdr3_nt: TGTGCCAGTAGTCCGTCAACAAGACAGCAGCCCCAGCATTTT

v_call: TRBV11-3
clone_size: few
d_call: .
j_call: TRBJ1-1
cdr3_aa: CASSLDPRGRTGTEAFF
cdr3_nt: TGTGCCAGCAGCTTAGATCCCAGGGGCCGCACGGGCACTGAAGCTTTCTTT

v_call: TRBV6-1
clone_size: .
d_call: .
j_call: TRBJ1-6
cdr3_aa: CASSEEENSPLHF
cdr3_nt: TGTGCCAGCAGTGAAGAGGAGAATTCACCCCTCCACTTT

v_call: TRBV7-9
clone_size: .
d_call: TRBD1
j_call: TRBJ1-5
cdr3_aa: CASSSSTGGNQPQHF
cdr3_nt: TGTGCCAGCAGCTCCTCAACAGGGGGTAATCAGCCCCAGCATTTT